This record concerns one T cell receptor (beta chain) sequence. The antigen is not known. V lost 1 base to trimming and J lost 0 bases, with 14 bases between them. The CDR3 is 16 amino acids. From germline, CDR1 is SGHRS and CDR2 YFSETQ. This sample was included in a study of beta chain features in type 1 diabetes. Expressed TCRB transcripts were sequenced because the isolated RNA had all been reverse transcribed beforehand. Here immunoSEQ multiplex PCR was the method, and the copy in TCRdb shows in-frame clones only, minus some. The table records around 710,000 clones, 9.5% to 15% of them present only once. Study-level findings and limits: TCRB CDR3 length was moderately but significantly reduced in all four CD4+ subsets of Type 1 diabetes patients.

Sequenced: naive CD4+ T cells from blood. The sequence derives from a man between 25 and 39 years old with type 1 diabetes. The J gene is TRBJ2-7, the V gene TRBV5-1; D is uncertain. CDR3 in DNA: TGCGCCAGCAGCTTGAGGTCGGCCTCCAGCTCCTACGAGCAGTACTTC. Its translation: CASSLRSASSSYEQYF.